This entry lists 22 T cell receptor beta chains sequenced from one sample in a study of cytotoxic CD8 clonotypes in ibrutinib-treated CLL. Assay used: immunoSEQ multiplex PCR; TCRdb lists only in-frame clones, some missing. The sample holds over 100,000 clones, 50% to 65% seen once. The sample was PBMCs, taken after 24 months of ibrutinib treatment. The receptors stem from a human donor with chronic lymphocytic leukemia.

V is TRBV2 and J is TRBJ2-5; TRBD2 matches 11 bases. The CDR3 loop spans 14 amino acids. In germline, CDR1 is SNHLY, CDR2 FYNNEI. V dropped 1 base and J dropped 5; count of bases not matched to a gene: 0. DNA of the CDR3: TGTGCCAGCAGTGAAGGGACTAGCGGGGAGACCCAGTACTTC. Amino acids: CASSEGTSGETQYF.

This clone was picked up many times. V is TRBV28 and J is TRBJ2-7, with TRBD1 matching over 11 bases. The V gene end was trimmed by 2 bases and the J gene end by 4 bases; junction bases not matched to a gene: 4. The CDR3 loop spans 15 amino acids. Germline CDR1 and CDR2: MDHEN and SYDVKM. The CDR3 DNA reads TGTGCCAGCAGTTTAGGGACAGGGGGTGGGTACGAGCAGTACTTC. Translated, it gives CASSLGTGGGYEQYF.

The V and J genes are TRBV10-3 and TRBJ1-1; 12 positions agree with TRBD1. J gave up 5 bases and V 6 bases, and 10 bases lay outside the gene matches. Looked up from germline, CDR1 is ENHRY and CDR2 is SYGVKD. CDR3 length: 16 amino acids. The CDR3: CAISPGTGGGGTEAFF. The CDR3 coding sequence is TGTGCCATCAGCCCCGGGACAGGGGGCGGAGGAACTGAAGCTTTCTTT.

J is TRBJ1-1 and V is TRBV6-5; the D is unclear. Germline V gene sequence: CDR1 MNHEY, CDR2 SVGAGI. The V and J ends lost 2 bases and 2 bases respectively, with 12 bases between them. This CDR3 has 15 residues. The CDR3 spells CASSYGPSGNTEAFF. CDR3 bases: TGTGCCAGCAGTTACGGCCCCTCCGGCAACACTGAAGCTTTCTTT.

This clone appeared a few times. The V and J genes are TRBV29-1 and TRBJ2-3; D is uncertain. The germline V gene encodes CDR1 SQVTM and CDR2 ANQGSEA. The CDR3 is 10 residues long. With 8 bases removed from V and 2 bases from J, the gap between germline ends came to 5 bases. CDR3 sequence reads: CSSNTDTQYF. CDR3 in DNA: TGCAGCTCCAACACAGATACGCAGTATTTT.

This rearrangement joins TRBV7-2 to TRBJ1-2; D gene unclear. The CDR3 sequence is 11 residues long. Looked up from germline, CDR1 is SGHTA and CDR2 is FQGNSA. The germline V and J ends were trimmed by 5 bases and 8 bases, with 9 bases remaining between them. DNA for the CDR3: TGTGCCAGCAGCCTCATATGGGGCTACACCTTC. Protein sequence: CASSLIWGYTF.

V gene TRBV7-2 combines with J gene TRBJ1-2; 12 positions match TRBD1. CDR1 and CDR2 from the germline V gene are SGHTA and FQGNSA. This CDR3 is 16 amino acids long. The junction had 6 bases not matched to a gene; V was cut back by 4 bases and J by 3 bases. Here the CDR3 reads CASSWAGQGAYYGYTF. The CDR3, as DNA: TGTGCCAGCAGCTGGGCGGGACAGGGGGCTTACTATGGCTACACCTTC.

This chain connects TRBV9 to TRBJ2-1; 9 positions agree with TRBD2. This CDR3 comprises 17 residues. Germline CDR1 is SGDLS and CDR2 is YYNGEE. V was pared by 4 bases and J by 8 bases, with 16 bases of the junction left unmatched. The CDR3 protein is CASSRRAASGVRDEQFF. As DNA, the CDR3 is TGTGCCAGCAGCCGGAGAGCGGCTAGCGGGGTCCGGGATGAGCAGTTCTTC.

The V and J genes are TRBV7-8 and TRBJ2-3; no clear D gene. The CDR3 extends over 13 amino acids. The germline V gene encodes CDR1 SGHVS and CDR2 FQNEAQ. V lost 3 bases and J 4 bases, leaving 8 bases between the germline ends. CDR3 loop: CASSFPGADTQYF. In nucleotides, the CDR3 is TGTGCCAGCAGCTTTCCTGGGGCAGATACGCAGTATTTT.

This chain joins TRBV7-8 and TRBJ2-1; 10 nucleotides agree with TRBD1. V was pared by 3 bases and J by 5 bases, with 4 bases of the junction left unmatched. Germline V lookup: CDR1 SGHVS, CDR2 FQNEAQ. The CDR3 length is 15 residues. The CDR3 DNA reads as TGTGCCAGCAGCTTGATCGGGACAGGGGACAATGAGCAGTTCTTC. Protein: CASSLIGTGDNEQFF.

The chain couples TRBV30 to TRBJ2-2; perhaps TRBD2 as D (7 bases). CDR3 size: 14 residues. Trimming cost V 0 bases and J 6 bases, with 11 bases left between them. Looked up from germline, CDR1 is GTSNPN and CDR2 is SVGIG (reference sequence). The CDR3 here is CAWSVGGGAGELFF. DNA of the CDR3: TGTGCCTGGAGTGTTGGGGGGGGCGCCGGGGAGCTGTTTTTT.

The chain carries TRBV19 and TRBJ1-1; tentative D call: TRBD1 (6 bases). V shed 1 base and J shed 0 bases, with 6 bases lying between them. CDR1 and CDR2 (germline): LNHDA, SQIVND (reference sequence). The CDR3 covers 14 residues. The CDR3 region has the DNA TGTGCCAGTAGTATAGGGACAGTGAACACTGAAGCTTTCTTT. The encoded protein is CASSIGTVNTEAFF.

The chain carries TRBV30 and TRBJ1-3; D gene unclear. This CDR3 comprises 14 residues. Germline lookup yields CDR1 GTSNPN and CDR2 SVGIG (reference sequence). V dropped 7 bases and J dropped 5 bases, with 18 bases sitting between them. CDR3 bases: TGTGCCTCCGACCCCGGAAGCCGCCGAAACACCATATATTTT. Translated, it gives CASDPGSRRNTIYF.

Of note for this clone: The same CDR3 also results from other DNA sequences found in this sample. The CDR3 here is CASSGQGDSPLHF. The CDR3 DNA follows: TGTGCCAGCAGCGGACAGGGGGACTCACCCCTCCACTTT. The chain is built from TRBV2 and TRBJ1-6, with 10 positions matching TRBD1. The CDR3 has 13 residues. Trimming removed 6 bases from V and 10 bases from J; junction bases left unmatched: 3. The germline V gene encodes CDR1 SNHLY and CDR2 FYNNEI.

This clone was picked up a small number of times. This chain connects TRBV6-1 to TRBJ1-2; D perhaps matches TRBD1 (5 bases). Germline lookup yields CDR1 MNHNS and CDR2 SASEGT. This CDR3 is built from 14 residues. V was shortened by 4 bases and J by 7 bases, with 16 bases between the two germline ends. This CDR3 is CASSGPGTLRGYTF. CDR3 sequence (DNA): TGTGCCAGCAGTGGCCCAGGGACGCTACGTGGCTACACCTTC.

CDR3 in DNA: TGTGCCAGCAGCCGACAGGGCGGGGAGCTGTTTTTT. It specifies CASSRQGGELFF. The genes are TRBV6-5 and TRBJ2-2; the match to TRBD1 covers 7 bases. This CDR3 has 12 amino acids. Per the germline V gene, CDR1 is MNHEY and CDR2 is SVGAGI. The J segment lost 7 bases and the V segment lost 6 bases, leaving 2 bases of the junction unmatched.

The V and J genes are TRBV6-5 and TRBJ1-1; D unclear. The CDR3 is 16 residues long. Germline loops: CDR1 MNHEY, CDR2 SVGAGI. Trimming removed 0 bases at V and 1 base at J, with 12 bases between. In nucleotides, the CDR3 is TGTGCCAGCAGTTACTCGATTTCGGCTCCGAACACTGAAGCTTTCTTT. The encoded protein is CASSYSISAPNTEAFF.

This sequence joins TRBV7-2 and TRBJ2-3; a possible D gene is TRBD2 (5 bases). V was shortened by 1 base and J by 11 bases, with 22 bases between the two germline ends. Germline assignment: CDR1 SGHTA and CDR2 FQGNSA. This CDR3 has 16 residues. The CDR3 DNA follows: TGTGCCAGCAGCTTAGATGGGGAGCGGTGGAGCGTGGTGCAGTATTTT. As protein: CASSLDGERWSVVQYF.

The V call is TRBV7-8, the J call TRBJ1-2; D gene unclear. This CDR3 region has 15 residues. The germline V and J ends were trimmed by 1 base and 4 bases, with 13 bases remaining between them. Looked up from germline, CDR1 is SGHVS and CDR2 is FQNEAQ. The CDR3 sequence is CASSLVDGPIYGYTF. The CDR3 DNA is TGTGCCAGCAGCTTAGTGGACGGACCTATCTATGGCTACACCTTC.

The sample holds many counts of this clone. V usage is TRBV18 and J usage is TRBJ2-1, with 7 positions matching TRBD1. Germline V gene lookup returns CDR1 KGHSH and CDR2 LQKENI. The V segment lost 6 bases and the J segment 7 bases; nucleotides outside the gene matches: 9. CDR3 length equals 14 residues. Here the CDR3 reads CASSDRAPSNEQFF. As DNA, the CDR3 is TGTGCCAGCTCCGACAGGGCCCCTAGTAATGAGCAGTTCTTC.

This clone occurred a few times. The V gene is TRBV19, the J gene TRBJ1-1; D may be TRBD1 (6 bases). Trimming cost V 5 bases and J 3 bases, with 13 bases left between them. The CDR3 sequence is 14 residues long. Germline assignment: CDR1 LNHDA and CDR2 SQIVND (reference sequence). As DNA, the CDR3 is TGTGCCAGTAGTCCAGGACAGTCCCACACTGAAGCTTTCTTT. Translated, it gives CASSPGQSHTEAFF.

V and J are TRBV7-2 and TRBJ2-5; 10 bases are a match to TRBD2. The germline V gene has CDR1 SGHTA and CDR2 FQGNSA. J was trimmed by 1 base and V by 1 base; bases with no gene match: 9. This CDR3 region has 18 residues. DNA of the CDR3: TGTGCCAGCAGCTTAGTACCAGCGGGGGGGCTATCCCAAGAGACCCAGTACTTC. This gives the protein CASSLVPAGGLSQETQYF.